Here is one T cell receptor (beta chain) with its context. What it recognizes is unknown. The entry originates in a study of siplizumab effects on memory and regulatory T cells. General study points: Naive T cells were seen as more diverse than memory cells and as major alloresponse contributors. Treg origin accounted for an average of around 69% of mappable alloreactive CD4+ clones with siplizumab and over 25% in controls.

CDR1 is MGHRA and CDR2 is YSYEKL in the germline V gene. The CDR3 extends over 18 amino acids. Deletions cut 4 bases from V and 2 bases from J, with 20 bases between. Only in-frame clones appear in the TCRdb table, and some are missing; sequencing was by immunoSEQ multiplex PCR. This table has 85,000 to 130,000 clones, 94% appearing once. V and J are TRBV4-1 and TRBJ2-2, with D tentatively TRBD1 (5 bases). This sequence originates from a human donor in good health. The source material was Tregs sorted from blood. CDR3 amino acids: CASSPRPDKRLNTGELFF. DNA for the CDR3: TGCGCCAGCAGCCCCAGGCCGGACAAGCGACTTAACACCGGGGAGCTGTTTTTT.